This T cell receptor beta chain was retrieved from a study of control samples from healthy donors and cancer patients. Only in-frame clones appear in the TCRdb table, and some are missing; sequencing was by immunoSEQ multiplex PCR. The sample holds about 100,000 clones; around four fifths are singletons and the top ten take roughly 6.5%. Unmatched junction bases numbered 4, after V lost 0 bases and J lost 3 bases. Germline CDR1 is SGHDT and CDR2 is YYEEEE. This CDR3 has 16 residues. Sequencing input: blood. The chain combines TRBV5-6 with TRBJ2-5; TRBD2 matches at 11 bases. The sequence was obtained from a man aged 18 to 30 in good health. The CDR3 reads CASSLEKLAGEETQYF. In DNA form, the CDR3 reads TGTGCCAGCAGCTTGGAAAAACTAGCGGGGGAAGAGACCCAGTACTTC.